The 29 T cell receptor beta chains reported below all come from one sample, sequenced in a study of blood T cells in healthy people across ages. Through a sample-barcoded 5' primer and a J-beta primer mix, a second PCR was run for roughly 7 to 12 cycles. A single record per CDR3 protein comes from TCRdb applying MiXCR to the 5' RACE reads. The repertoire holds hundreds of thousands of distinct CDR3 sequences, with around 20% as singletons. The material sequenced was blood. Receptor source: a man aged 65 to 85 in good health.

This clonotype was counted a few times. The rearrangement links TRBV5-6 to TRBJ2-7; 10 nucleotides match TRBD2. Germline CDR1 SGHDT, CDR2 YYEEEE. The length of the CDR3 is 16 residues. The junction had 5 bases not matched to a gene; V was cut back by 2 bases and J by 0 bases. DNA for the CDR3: TGTGCCAGCAGCTTCGGACTAGCGGAAAGCTCCTACGAGCAGTACTTC. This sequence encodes CASSFGLAESSYEQYF.

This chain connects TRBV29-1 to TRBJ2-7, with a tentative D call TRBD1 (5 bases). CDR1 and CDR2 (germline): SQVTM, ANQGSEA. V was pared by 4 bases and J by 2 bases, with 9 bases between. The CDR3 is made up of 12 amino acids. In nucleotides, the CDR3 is TGCAGCGTTGGACAGCAGACCTACGAGCAGTACTTC. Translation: CSVGQQTYEQYF.

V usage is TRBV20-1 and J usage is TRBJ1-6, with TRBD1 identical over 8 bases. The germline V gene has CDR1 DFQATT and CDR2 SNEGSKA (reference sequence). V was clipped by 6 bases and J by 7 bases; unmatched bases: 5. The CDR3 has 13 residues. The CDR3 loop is CSAKDRVNSPLHF. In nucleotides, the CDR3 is TGCAGTGCAAAGGACAGGGTGAATTCACCCCTCCACTTT.

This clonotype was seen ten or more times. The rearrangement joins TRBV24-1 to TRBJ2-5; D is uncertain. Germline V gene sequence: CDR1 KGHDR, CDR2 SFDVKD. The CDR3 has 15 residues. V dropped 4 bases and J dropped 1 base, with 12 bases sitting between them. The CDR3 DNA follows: TGTGCCACCAGTGACCCCGGGCAGAGCCAAGAGACCCAGTACTTC. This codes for CATSDPGQSQETQYF.

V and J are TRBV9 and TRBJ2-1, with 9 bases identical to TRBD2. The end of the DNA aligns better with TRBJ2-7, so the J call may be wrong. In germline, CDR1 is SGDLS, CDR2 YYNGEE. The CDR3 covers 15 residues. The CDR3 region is CASSVEAGGTYEQYF. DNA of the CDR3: TGTGCCAGCAGCGTAGAAGCGGGAGGCACCTACGAGCAGTACTTC.

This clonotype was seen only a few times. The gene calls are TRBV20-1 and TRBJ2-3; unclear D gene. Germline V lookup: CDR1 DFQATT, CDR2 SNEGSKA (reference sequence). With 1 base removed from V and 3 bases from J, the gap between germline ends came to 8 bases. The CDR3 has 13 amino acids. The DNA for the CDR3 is TGCAGTGCTAGAGGACTCCTAACAGATACGCAGTATTTT. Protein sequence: CSARGLLTDTQYF.

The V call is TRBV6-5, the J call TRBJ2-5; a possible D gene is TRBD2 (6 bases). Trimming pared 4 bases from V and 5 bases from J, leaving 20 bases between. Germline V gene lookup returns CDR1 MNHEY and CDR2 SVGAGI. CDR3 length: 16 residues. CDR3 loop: CASSLRGTIPSETQYF. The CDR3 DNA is TGTGCCAGCAGTTTGCGGGGCACCATCCCCAGCGAGACCCAGTACTTC.

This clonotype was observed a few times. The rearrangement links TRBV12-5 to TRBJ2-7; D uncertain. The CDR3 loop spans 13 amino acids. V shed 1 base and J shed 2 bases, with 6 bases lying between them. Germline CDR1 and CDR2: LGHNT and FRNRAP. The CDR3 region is CASGLGLTYEQYF. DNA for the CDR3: TGTGCTAGTGGTTTGGGTCTTACCTACGAGCAGTACTTC.

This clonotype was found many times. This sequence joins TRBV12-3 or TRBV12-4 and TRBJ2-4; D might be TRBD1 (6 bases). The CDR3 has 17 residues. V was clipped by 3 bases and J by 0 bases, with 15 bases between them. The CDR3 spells CASSFEGQMLAKNIQYF. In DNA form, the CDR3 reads TGTGCCAGCAGTTTTGAAGGACAGATGCTAGCCAAAAACATTCAGTACTTC.

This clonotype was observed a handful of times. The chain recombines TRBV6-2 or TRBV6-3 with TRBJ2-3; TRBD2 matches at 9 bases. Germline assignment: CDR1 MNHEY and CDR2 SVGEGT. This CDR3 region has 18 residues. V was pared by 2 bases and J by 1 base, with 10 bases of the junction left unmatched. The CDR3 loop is CASSYHRLAGAGTDTQYF. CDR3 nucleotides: TGTGCCAGCAGTTACCACCGGTTAGCGGGAGCTGGCACAGATACGCAGTATTTT.

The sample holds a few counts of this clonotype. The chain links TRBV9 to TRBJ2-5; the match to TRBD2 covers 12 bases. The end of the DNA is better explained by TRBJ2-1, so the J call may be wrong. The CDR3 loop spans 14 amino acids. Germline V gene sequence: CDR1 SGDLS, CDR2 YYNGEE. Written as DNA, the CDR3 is TGTGCCCCTAAAACTAGCGGGAGGATTTATGAGCAGTTCTTC. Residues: CAPKTSGRIYEQFF.

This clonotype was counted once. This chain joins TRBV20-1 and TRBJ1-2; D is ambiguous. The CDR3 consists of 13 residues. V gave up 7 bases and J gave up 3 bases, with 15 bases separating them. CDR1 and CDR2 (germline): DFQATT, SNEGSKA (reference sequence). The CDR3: CSVLLPADYGYTF. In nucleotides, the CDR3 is TGCAGTGTCCTCCTCCCTGCGGACTATGGCTACACCTTC.

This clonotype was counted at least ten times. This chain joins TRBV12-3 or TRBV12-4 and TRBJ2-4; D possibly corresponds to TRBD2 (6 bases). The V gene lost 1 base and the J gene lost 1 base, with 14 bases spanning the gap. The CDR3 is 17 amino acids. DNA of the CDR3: TGTGCCAGCAGTTTAGACGGAGGGGATGGGGCCAAAAACATTCAGTACTTC. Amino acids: CASSLDGGDGAKNIQYF.

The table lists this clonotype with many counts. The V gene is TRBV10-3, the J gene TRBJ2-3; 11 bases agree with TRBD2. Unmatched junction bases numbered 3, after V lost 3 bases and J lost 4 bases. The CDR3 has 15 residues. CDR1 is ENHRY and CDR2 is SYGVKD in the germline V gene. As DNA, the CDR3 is TGTGCCATCAGTGATAGCGGGAGGGCCTCAGATACGCAGTATTTT. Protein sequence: CAISDSGRASDTQYF.

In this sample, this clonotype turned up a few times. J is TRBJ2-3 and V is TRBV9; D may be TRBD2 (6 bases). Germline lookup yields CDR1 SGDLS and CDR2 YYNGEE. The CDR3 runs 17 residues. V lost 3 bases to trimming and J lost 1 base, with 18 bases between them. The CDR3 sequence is CASSATPGGSGTDTQYF. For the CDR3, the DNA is TGTGCCAGCAGCGCCACTCCCGGGGGTAGCGGCACAGATACGCAGTATTTT.

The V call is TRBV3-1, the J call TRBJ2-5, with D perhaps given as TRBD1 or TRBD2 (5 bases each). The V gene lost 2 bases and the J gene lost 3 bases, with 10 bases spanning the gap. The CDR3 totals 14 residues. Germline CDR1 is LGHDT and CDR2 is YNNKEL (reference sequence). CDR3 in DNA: TGTGCCAGCAGCCAATATGGGGGAGAAGAGACCCAGTACTTC. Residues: CASSQYGGEETQYF.

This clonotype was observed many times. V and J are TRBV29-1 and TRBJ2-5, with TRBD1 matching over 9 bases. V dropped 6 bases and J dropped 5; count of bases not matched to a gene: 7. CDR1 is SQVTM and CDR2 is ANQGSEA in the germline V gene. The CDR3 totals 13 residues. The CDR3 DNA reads TGCAGCGTAGACACCGGGACAGGGGAGACCCAGTACTTC. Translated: CSVDTGTGETQYF.

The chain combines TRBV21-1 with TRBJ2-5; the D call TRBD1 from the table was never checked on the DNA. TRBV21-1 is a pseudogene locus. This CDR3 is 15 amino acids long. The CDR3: CASSKPRDSQETQYF. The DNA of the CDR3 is TGTGCCAGCAGCAAACCGAGGGACAGCCAAGAGACCCAGTACTTC.

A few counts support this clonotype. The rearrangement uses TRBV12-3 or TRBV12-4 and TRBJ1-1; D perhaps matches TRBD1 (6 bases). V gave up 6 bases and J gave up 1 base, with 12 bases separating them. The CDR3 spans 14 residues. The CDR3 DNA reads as TGTGCCAGCAGCCTCACGACAGGGAACACTGAAGCTTTCTTT. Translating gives CASSLTTGNTEAFF.

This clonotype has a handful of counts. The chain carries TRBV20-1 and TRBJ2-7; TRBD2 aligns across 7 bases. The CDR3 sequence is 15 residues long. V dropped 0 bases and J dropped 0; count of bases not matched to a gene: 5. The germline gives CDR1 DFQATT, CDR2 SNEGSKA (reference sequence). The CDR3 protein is CSARDLAGDSYEQYF. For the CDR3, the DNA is TGCAGTGCTAGAGACCTGGCGGGAGACTCCTACGAGCAGTACTTC.

The CDR3 nucleotides read TGTGCCAGCAGTGAAAGCGGTTTATTTGAAGCTTTCTTT. Its translation is CASSESGLFEAFF. The gene calls are TRBV6-1 and TRBJ1-1; D ambiguous. The CDR3 sequence is 13 residues long. CDR1 MNHNS and CDR2 SASEGT come from the germline V gene. The germline V and J ends were trimmed by 2 bases and 7 bases, with 11 bases remaining between them.

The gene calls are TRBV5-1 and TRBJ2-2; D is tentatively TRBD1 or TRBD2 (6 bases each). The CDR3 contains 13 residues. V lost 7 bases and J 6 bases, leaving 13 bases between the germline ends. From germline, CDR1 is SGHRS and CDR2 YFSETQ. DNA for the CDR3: TGCGCCAGCTCCAAGGGGGGAGCCGGGGAGCTGTTTTTT. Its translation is CASSKGGAGELFF.

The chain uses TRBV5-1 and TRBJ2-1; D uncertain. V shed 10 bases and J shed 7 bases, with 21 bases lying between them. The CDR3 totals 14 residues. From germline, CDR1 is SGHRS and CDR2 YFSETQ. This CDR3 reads CAVKLGTAPNEQFF. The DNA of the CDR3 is TGCGCCGTCAAGCTGGGTACGGCTCCAAATGAGCAGTTCTTC.

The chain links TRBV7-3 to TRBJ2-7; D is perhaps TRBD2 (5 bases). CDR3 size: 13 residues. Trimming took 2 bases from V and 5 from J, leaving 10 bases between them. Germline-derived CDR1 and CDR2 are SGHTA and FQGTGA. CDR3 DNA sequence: TGTGCCAGCAGCTTATCGCTCGGGAACGAGCAGTACTTC. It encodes CASSLSLGNEQYF.

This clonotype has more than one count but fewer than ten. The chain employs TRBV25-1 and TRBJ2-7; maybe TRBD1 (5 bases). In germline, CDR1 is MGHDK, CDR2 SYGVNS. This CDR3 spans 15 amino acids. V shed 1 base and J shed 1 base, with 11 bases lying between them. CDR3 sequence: CASSEWIGASYEQYF. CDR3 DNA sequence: TGTGCCAGCAGTGAATGGATAGGGGCGTCCTACGAGCAGTACTTC.

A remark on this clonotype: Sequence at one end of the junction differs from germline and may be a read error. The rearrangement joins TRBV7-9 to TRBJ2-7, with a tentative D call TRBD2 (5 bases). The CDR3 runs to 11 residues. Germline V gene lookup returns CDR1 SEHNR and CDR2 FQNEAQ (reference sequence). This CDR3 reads CDSGPGVEQYF. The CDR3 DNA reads TGTGACAGCGGCCCAGGCGTTGAGCAGTACTTC.

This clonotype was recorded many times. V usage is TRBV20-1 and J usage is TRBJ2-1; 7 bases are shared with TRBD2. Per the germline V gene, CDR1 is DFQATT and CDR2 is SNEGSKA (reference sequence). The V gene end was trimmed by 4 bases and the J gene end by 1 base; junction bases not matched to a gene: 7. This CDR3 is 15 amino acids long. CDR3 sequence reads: CSAKTGLESYNEQFF. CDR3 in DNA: TGCAGTGCTAAAACTGGACTAGAGTCCTACAATGAGCAGTTCTTC.

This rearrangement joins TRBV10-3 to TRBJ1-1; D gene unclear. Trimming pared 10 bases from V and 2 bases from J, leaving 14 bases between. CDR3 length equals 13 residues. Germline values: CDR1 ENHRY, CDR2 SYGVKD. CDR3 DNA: TGTGCCACGGGAACAGAGTTTAACACTGAAGCTTTCTTT. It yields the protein CATGTEFNTEAFF.

The CDR3 nucleotides read TGTGCCTCCGACAGCTCTGGGGCCAACGTCCTGACTTTC. This sequence encodes CASDSSGANVLTF. The gene calls are TRBV6-1 and TRBJ2-6, with D possibly matching TRBD1 (5 bases). V dropped 11 bases and J dropped 0 bases, with 8 bases sitting between them. CDR1 and CDR2 from the germline V gene are MNHNS and SASEGT. This CDR3 has 13 residues.